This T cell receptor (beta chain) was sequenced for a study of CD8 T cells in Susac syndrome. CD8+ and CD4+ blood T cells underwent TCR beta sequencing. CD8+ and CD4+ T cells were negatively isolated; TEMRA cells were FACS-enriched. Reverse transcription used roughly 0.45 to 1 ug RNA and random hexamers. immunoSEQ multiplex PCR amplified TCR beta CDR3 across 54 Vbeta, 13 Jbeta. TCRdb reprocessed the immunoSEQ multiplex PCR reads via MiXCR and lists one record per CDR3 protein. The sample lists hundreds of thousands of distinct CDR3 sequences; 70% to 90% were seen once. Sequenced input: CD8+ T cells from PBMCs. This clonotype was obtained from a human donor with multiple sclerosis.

CDR3 region: CASSLLLIDSYTF. CDR3 sequence (DNA): TGTGCCAGCAGTTTACTCCTGATAGATAGCTACACCTTC. The chain links TRBV12-3 or TRBV12-4 to TRBJ1-2; the D is unclear. V was trimmed by 2 bases and J by 9 bases, leaving 13 bases between them. The CDR3 has 13 residues.